The 21 T cell receptor beta chains below were found in one sample sequenced in a study of CXCR3-negative and CXCR3-positive naive CD8 T cells. The libraries of TRB cDNA were constructed through 5' RACE using UMI labels. TCRdb processed the 5' RACE reads again and assigns one entry to each CDR3 protein, with no DNA. The table counts some 130,000 distinct CDR3 sequences; roughly 0.29% lies in the top ten. The specimen sequenced was naive CXCR3- CD8+ T cells from blood. This sample's subset: CD45RO-CCR7+CD27+CD95- naive CD8+ T cells lacking CXCR3 (TNR3-). The receptors come from a human donor in good health. Some clones in this sample may be carry-over from other donors' samples.

This chain connects TRBV7-9 to TRBJ2-1. The CDR3 length is 13 residues. CDR1 is SEHNR and CDR2 is FQNEAQ in the germline V gene (reference sequence). The CDR3 loop reads CASSLALSGEQFF.

CDR3 protein: CSVEWGEQETQYF. The V call is TRBV29-1, the J call TRBJ2-5; with no DNA, the TCRdb D assignment of TRBD1 cannot be verified. The CDR3 spans 13 residues. The germline gives CDR1 SQVTM, CDR2 ANQGSEA.

V and J are TRBV28 and TRBJ1-3. Germline loops: CDR1 MDHEN, CDR2 SYDVKM. The CDR3 is 12 amino acids. Here the CDR3 reads CASSKGGNTIYF. The whole variable domain, filled in from reference TRBV28 and TRBJ1-3, reads DVKVTQSSRYLVKRTGEKVFLECVQDMDHENMFWYRQDPGLGLRLIYFSYDVKMKEKGDIPEGYSVSREKKERFSLILESASTNQTSMYLCASSKGGNTIYFGEGSWLTVV.

The chain carries TRBV20-1 and TRBJ2-7; TCRdb's D call of TRBD2 is untestable without DNA. Per germline, CDR1 DFQATT and CDR2 SNEGSKA (reference sequence). The CDR3 extends over 15 amino acids. CDR3 region: CSAREGLAGPYEQYF.

The rearrangement joins TRBV6-2 or TRBV6-3 to TRBJ1-1; TCRdb proposes TRBD1, but this gene call is untestable without DNA. The CDR3 sequence is 16 residues long. Germline-derived CDR1 and CDR2 are MNHEY and SVGEGT. The CDR3 sequence: CASTLWVQADNTEAFF.

This chain links TRBV12-3 or TRBV12-4 with TRBJ2-3; the TCRdb call, TRBD2, lacks DNA for checking. The CDR3 runs to 16 residues. The CDR3: CASSSRLAFHTDTQYF.

V usage is TRBV5-6 and J usage is TRBJ2-1; the D call from TCRdb, TRBD1, cannot be confirmed without DNA. This CDR3 spans 14 amino acids. Germline CDR1 is SGHDT and CDR2 is YYEEEE. CDR3 residues: CASSPDSYNNEQFF.

This chain connects TRBV7-3 to TRBJ2-1; TCRdb names TRBD1, which stays unverified in the absence of DNA. CDR1 and CDR2 from the germline V gene are SGHTA and FQGTGA. The CDR3 totals 16 residues. The CDR3 reads CASSSPNPSSYNEQFF.

The rearrangement joins TRBV4-2 to TRBJ2-7. CDR1 is LGHNA, CDR2 YNFKEQ, per germline. CDR3 length: 17 amino acids. The CDR3 sequence: CASSQDDGPWSGYEQYF.

This chain joins TRBV7-2 and TRBJ2-7; lacking DNA, the TRBD1 call made by TCRdb goes unchecked. The germline V gene has CDR1 SGHTA and CDR2 FQGNSA. The CDR3 extends over 15 amino acids. CDR3 residues: CASSLKTGHFDEQYF.

This chain joins TRBV5-1 and TRBJ2-1; TCRdb calls TRBD2, which cannot be checked without DNA. The CDR3 totals 15 residues. The germline gives CDR1 SGHRS, CDR2 YFSETQ. CDR3 residues: CASRSGTSPYNEQFF.

This chain connects TRBV9 to TRBJ2-3. This CDR3 has 16 residues. The V gene's germline CDR1 is SGDLS and CDR2 YYNGEE. This CDR3 is CASSALAGLSTDTQYF.

This chain joins TRBV27 and TRBJ2-7; TCRdb indicates TRBD1, and absent DNA this call remains unverified. CDR3 length equals 14 residues. CDR1 MNHEY and CDR2 SMNVEV come from the germline V gene (reference sequence). The CDR3 sequence is CASSLSQGVYEQYF.

The V call is TRBV12-3 or TRBV12-4, the J call TRBJ1-2; the TRBD1 assignment by TCRdb is unverifiable without DNA. This CDR3 has 14 residues. CDR3 sequence reads: CASSIAWTGDGYTF.

The chain is built from TRBV11-2 and TRBJ2-1; TCRdb names TRBD2, which stays unverified in the absence of DNA. The CDR3 consists of 16 residues. The germline gives CDR1 SGHAT, CDR2 FQNNGV. The CDR3 here is CASSSMTSRTDNEQFF. The full variable domain, rest sourced from reference TRBV11-2 and TRBJ2-1, is EAGVAQSPRYKIIEKRQSVAFWCNPISGHATLYWYQQILGQGPKLLIQFQNNGVVDDSQLPKDRFSAERLKGVDSTLKIQPAKLEDSAVYLCASSSMTSRTDNEQFFGPGTRLTVL.

V gene TRBV6-5 combines with J gene TRBJ2-1; without DNA, the TCRdb call of TRBD1 cannot be checked. Per germline, CDR1 MNHEY and CDR2 SVGAGI. This CDR3 contains 16 residues. This CDR3 is CASSYWGASSYNEQFF.

This rearrangement joins TRBV19 to TRBJ2-1; without DNA, the TCRdb call of TRBD2 cannot be checked. This CDR3 is built from 14 residues. CDR1 and CDR2 from the germline V gene are LNHDA and SQIVND (reference sequence). The CDR3 sequence is CASAPGLANNEQFF.

The J gene is TRBJ2-7, the V gene TRBV4-1; TCRdb designates TRBD2, a call that cannot be tested without DNA. The CDR3 is 16 amino acids. The germline gives CDR1 MGHRA, CDR2 YSYEKL. Here the CDR3 reads CASSQAPSGSFYEQYF.

The genes are TRBV14 and TRBJ1-1; TCRdb names TRBD1, which stays unverified in the absence of DNA. CDR1 and CDR2 from the germline V gene are SGHDN and FVKESK. This CDR3 region has 17 residues. The CDR3 loop is CASSRRQGGPMNTEAFF.

The chain links TRBV12-3 or TRBV12-4 to TRBJ2-1. This CDR3 is 14 amino acids long. Here the CDR3 reads CASSPILSYNEQFF.

This sequence joins TRBV9 and TRBJ1-1. CDR3 size: 14 residues. The germline V gene has CDR1 SGDLS and CDR2 YYNGEE. The CDR3 protein is CASSVGDSNTEAFF. Together with reference TRBV9 and TRBJ1-1, the CDR3 gives the full variable domain: DSGVTQTPKHLITATGQRVTLRCSPRSGDLSVYWYQQSLDQGLQFLIQYYNGEERAKGNILERFSAQQFPDLHSELNLSSLELGDSALYFCASSVGDSNTEAFFGQGTRLTVV.